Listed below are T cell receptor beta chains from one sample, sequenced in a study of shared clonotypes between healthy human individuals. Assay: immunoSEQ multiplex PCR; the TCRdb copy retains only in-frame clones and omits some. The data show just over 2,000,000 clones, 85% to 95% seen once. The material sequenced was naive CD4+ T cells sorted from blood. The receptor source for this set is a man between 18 and 35 years old in good health. Both conserved end residues are part of each CDR3. Fields, in order: D gene, J gene, V gene, clone size, CDR3 DNA, CDR3 protein. A D gene is named only where the DNA matches it firmly. Size is omitted from some rows. Given values are once, few, many or a class for expanded clones.

d_call: TRBD1
j_call: TRBJ2-7
v_call: TRBV30
clone_size: NA
cdr3_nt: TGTGCCTGGAGTCCCGGGACAGCGACTTACGAGCAGTACTTC
cdr3_aa: CAWSPGTATYEQYF

d_call: TRBD1
j_call: TRBJ2-5
v_call: TRBV28
clone_size: NA
cdr3_nt: TGTGCCAGCAGTTCGCCGGGACAGGGGGCTGGGACCCAGTACTTC
cdr3_aa: CASSSPGQGAGTQYF

d_call: TRBD2
j_call: TRBJ2-3
v_call: TRBV7-9
clone_size: few
cdr3_nt: TGTGCCAGCAGCTTGACTAGCGGGGGCACAGATACGCAGTATTTT
cdr3_aa: CASSLTSGGTDTQYF

d_call: NA
j_call: TRBJ2-2
v_call: TRBV11-3
clone_size: NA
cdr3_nt: TGTGCCAGCAGCATTAGACCCTCGAACGGTGACGGGGAGCTGTTTTTT
cdr3_aa: CASSIRPSNGDGELFF

d_call: TRBD2
j_call: TRBJ2-7
v_call: TRBV2
clone_size: once
cdr3_nt: TGTGCCAGCAGGGCCGGGACTAGCGGGAGTGGTTTGTACGAGCAGTACTTC
cdr3_aa: CASRAGTSGSGLYEQYF

d_call: TRBD1
j_call: TRBJ2-7
v_call: TRBV6-1
clone_size: NA
cdr3_nt: TGTGCCAGCAGTTCCTCGGGACAGATCTACGAGCAGTACTTC
cdr3_aa: CASSSSGQIYEQYF

d_call: TRBD2
j_call: TRBJ2-7
v_call: TRBV7-9
clone_size: NA
cdr3_nt: TGTGCCAGCAGCGACCCGCGGGGGGGGAGCTCCTACGAGCAGTACTTC
cdr3_aa: CASSDPRGGSSYEQYF

d_call: NA
j_call: TRBJ2-7
v_call: TRBV4-2
clone_size: NA
cdr3_nt: TGTGCCAGCAGCCAAGCAGGGGACGGATGGTACGAGCAGTACTTC
cdr3_aa: CASSQAGDGWYEQYF

d_call: NA
j_call: TRBJ2-3
v_call: TRBV10-3
clone_size: NA
cdr3_nt: TGTGCCATCACGGGAGCTCTCACAGATACGCAGTATTTT
cdr3_aa: CAITGALTDTQYF

d_call: NA
j_call: TRBJ1-1
v_call: TRBV29-1
clone_size: few
cdr3_nt: TGCAGCGTTGAGGGGCGGTTTAACACTGAAGCTTTCTTT
cdr3_aa: CSVEGRFNTEAFF

d_call: TRBD2
j_call: TRBJ2-5
v_call: TRBV28
clone_size: NA
cdr3_nt: TGTGCCAGCAGTTTTCAGCGGGGGACCCAAGAGACCCAGTACTTC
cdr3_aa: CASSFQRGTQETQYF

d_call: TRBD2
j_call: TRBJ2-7
v_call: TRBV4-1
clone_size: NA
cdr3_nt: TGCGCCAGCAGTCGATTCCTAGGGGGACTAGCGGCCTACGAGCAGTACTTC
cdr3_aa: CASSRFLGGLAAYEQYF

d_call: TRBD2
j_call: TRBJ2-3
v_call: TRBV10-2
clone_size: NA
cdr3_nt: TGCGCCAGCGGGCTAGCGGGATCAGATACGCAGTATTTT
cdr3_aa: CASGLAGSDTQYF

d_call: NA
j_call: TRBJ2-2
v_call: TRBV9
clone_size: NA
cdr3_nt: TGTGCCAGCAGCGTGGGACGCATCCTAGGGGAGCTGTTTTTT
cdr3_aa: CASSVGRILGELFF

d_call: NA
j_call: TRBJ2-7
v_call: TRBV11-2
clone_size: NA
cdr3_nt: TGTGCCAGCAGCTTAGATTGGACAAGCCACGAGCAGTACTTC
cdr3_aa: CASSLDWTSHEQYF

d_call: TRBD1
j_call: TRBJ1-4
v_call: TRBV5-1
clone_size: once
cdr3_nt: TGCGCCAGCAGCAGTACAGGGGGCTGGAATGAAAAACTGTTTTTT
cdr3_aa: CASSSTGGWNEKLFF

d_call: NA
j_call: TRBJ2-1
v_call: TRBV5-4
clone_size: once
cdr3_nt: TGTGCCAGCAGCTTTAACAGGGGACTTGAGCAGTTCTTC
cdr3_aa: CASSFNRGLEQFF

d_call: TRBD2
j_call: TRBJ2-1
v_call: TRBV7-8
clone_size: NA
cdr3_nt: TGTGCCAGCAGCTTAGGCCTAGCGGGGTACAATGAGCAGTTCTTC
cdr3_aa: CASSLGLAGYNEQFF

d_call: TRBD1
j_call: TRBJ2-7
v_call: TRBV5-6
clone_size: NA
cdr3_nt: TGTGCCAGCAGCCGGGACAGGGGGCGGTCCTACGAGCAGTACTTC
cdr3_aa: CASSRDRGRSYEQYF

d_call: NA
j_call: TRBJ1-6
v_call: TRBV11-1
clone_size: NA
cdr3_nt: TGTGCCAGCAGCTTCACCGGGACGGCTGATTCACCCCTCCACTTT
cdr3_aa: CASSFTGTADSPLHF

d_call: NA
j_call: TRBJ1-2
v_call: TRBV6-5
clone_size: NA
cdr3_nt: TGTGCCAGCAGTTACGCGGAATCGAACTATGGCTACACCTTC
cdr3_aa: CASSYAESNYGYTF

d_call: NA
j_call: TRBJ2-7
v_call: TRBV28
clone_size: NA
cdr3_nt: TGTGCCAGCTCCCCGGGTAAGGGATTTCCTGGCGAGCAGTACTTC
cdr3_aa: CASSPGKGFPGEQYF

d_call: TRBD2
j_call: TRBJ2-5
v_call: TRBV5-1
clone_size: NA
cdr3_nt: TGCGCCAGCAGCTTGGCCCAGCGGGGGGTCCAAGAGACCCAGTACTTC
cdr3_aa: CASSLAQRGVQETQYF

d_call: NA
j_call: TRBJ2-5
v_call: TRBV7-9
clone_size: NA
cdr3_nt: TGTGCCAGCAGCTTTGCCCAAGAGACCCAGTACTTC
cdr3_aa: CASSFAQETQYF

d_call: TRBD2
j_call: TRBJ2-5
v_call: TRBV5-1
clone_size: NA
cdr3_nt: TGCGCCAGCAGCTTGGCCGATGCCAGGAGGAGGGCGGGGGAAGAGACCCAGTACTTC
cdr3_aa: CASSLADARRRAGEETQYF

d_call: NA
j_call: TRBJ1-2
v_call: TRBV5-6
clone_size: NA
cdr3_nt: TGTGCCAGCAGCTTGCTACGGGACAATAGCTTCTATGGCTACACCTTC
cdr3_aa: CASSLLRDNSFYGYTF

d_call: NA
j_call: TRBJ1-1
v_call: TRBV11-2
clone_size: NA
cdr3_nt: TGTGCCAGCAGCTACCAGGGCCGAAACACTGAAGCTTTCTTT
cdr3_aa: CASSYQGRNTEAFF

d_call: NA
j_call: TRBJ1-1
v_call: TRBV7-2
clone_size: NA
cdr3_nt: TGTGCCAGCAGCTTAGTCCGGGGGCGGAACACTGAAGCTTTCTTT
cdr3_aa: CASSLVRGRNTEAFF

d_call: TRBD1
j_call: TRBJ2-7
v_call: TRBV28
clone_size: NA
cdr3_nt: TGTGCCAGCAGTTTTATGAGTCCCGGGACAGGTTCCTACGAGCAGTACTTC
cdr3_aa: CASSFMSPGTGSYEQYF

d_call: TRBD2
j_call: TRBJ2-7
v_call: TRBV5-6
clone_size: NA
cdr3_nt: TGTGCCAGCAGTTGGCGGGTAGCGGGGCCCTCCTACGAGCAGTACTTC
cdr3_aa: CASSWRVAGPSYEQYF

d_call: TRBD2
j_call: TRBJ2-1
v_call: TRBV5-1
clone_size: NA
cdr3_nt: TGCGCCAGCAGCCCCACCGCGGGAGGGGGCTACAATGAGCAGTTCTTC
cdr3_aa: CASSPTAGGGYNEQFF